This T cell receptor (beta chain) is from a study of Graves' ophthalmopathy and Graves' hyperthyroidism. General study results and limits: Most expanded clonotypes in thyroid above 0.001 frequency also showed up in blood.

Amplification of the TCR beta CDR3 regions used RNA transcripts (as template). Following a first-round RT-PCR that used HTBI primers, a second-round multiplex PCR was carried out. TCRdb redid the calling of the multiplex PCR reads with MiXCR, one entry per CDR3 protein. Of about 390,000 distinct CDR3 sequences detected, about 16% appear once; the ten largest clones hold approximately 7%. The CDR3 runs 15 residues. The V and J ends lost 3 bases and 5 bases, in that order; junction bases with no gene match: 9. CDR1 and CDR2 (germline): SGDLS, YYNGEE. In this cohort, patients with other autoimmune diseases, uncontrolled infections, pregnancy or lactation were excluded. Fresh peripheral blood, approximately 10 ml, was the PBMC source. This clonotype has a count of ten or more. What it binds is not known.

V gene TRBV9 combines with J gene TRBJ2-7; 9 bases are a match to TRBD1. The receptor comes from a woman between 18 and 29 years old with stable Graves' hyperthyroidism. Material: peripheral blood. In nucleotides, the CDR3 is TGTGCCAGCAGCGCCACAGGGGGCCCTGGCCACGAGCAGTACTTC. This codes for CASSATGGPGHEQYF.